This record concerns one TCR beta chain sequence. The antigen is undetermined. This entry comes from a study of T cell responses to AZD1222 COVID-19 vaccine. General study results and limits: Only a handful of people who got AZD1222 tested seropositive at baseline. Repertoires were sampled only after the peak T cell response.

The protocol was immunoSEQ multiplex PCR, while the TCRdb copy is restricted to in-frame clones and leaves out a portion. The repertoire holds 75,000 to 90,000 clones, with 92% as singletons. The CDR3 has 15 residues. This TCR was sampled from an adult who received the AZD1222 COVID-19 vaccine. The gene calls are TRBV21-1 and TRBJ2-2; whether TRBD2, the table's D call, matches the DNA was not checked. TRBV21-1 is classified as a pseudogene. The sample was peripheral blood, taken 28 days after the second AZD1222 dose. CDR3 nucleotide sequence: TGTGCCAGCAGCTGCCTAGCGGGAGTTGGCGGGGAGCTGTTTTTT. Translating it yields CASSCLAGVGGELFF.